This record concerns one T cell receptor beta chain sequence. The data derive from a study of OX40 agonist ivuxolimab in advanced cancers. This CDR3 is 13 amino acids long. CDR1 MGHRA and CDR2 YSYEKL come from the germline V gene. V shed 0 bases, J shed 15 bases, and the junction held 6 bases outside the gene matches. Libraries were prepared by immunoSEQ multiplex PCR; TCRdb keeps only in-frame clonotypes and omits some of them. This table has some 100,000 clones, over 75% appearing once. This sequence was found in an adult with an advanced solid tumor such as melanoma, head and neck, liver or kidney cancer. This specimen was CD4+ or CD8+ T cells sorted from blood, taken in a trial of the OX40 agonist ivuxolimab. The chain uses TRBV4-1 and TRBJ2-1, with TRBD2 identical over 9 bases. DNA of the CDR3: TGCGCCAGCAGCCAAGATCTAGCGGGACGACGGTTCTTC. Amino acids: CASSQDLAGRRFF.